The clone carrying this TCR beta chain was seen only once. What it recognizes is unknown. The CDR3 regions of TCR beta were amplified from RNA transcripts. An initial round of RT-PCR targeting the TCR CDR3 relied on the HTBI primer set. TCRdb reanalysed the multiplex PCR reads using MiXCR and keeps one entry per CDR3 protein. The sample comprises about half a million distinct CDR3 sequences, roughly a sixth of which are singletons, and about 31% rests with the top ten. These data originate in a study of T cells in Graves' hyperthyroidism and ophthalmopathy. Overall study findings and caveats: Blood held most thyroid clonotypes expanded above 0.001 frequency.

The CDR3 is made up of 15 amino acids. CDR1 is KGHDR, CDR2 SFDVKD, per germline. Trimming cost V 3 bases and J 3 bases; bases outside gene matches: 6. Lactation, pregnancy, other autoimmune disease or uncontrolled infection excluded patients. Clinical symptoms, serum thyroxine and TRAb, thyroid ultrasound and orbital computed tomography were used for the diagnoses. The chain recombines TRBV24-1 with TRBJ2-7; 8 bases line up with TRBD1. What was sequenced was blood. This clonotype was sampled from a woman aged 25 to 39 with Graves' ophthalmopathy. As DNA, the CDR3 is TGTGCCACCAGTGATGGAGGGACAGGCAACTACGAGCAGTACTTC. Protein: CATSDGGTGNYEQYF.